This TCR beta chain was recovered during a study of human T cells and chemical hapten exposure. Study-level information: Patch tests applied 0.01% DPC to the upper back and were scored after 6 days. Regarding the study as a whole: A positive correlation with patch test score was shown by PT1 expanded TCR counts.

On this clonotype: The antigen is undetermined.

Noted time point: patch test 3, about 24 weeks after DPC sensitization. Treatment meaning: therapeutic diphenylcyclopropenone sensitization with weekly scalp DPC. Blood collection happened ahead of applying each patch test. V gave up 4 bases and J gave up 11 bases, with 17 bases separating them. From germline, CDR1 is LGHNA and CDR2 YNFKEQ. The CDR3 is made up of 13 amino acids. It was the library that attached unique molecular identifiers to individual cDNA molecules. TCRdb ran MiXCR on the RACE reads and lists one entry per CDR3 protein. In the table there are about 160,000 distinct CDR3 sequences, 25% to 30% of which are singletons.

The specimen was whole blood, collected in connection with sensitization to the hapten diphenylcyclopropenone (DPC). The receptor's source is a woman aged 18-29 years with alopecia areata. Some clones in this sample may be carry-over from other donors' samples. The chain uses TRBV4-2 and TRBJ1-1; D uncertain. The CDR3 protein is CASSRPPAEYAFF. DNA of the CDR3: TGTGCCAGCAGCCGGCCCCCGGCAGAATACGCTTTCTTT.